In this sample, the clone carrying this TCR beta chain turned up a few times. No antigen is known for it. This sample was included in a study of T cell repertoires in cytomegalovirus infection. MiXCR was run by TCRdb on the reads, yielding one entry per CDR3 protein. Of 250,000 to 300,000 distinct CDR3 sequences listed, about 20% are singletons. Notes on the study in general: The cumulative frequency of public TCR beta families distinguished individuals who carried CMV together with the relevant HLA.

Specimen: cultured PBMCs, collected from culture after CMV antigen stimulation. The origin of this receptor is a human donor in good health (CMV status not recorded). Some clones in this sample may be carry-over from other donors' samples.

The CDR3 protein is CASSIIGTKGNEQFF. The CDR3 DNA follows: TGTGCCAGTAGTATCATCGGTACGAAGGGGAATGAGCAGTTCTTC. The chain couples TRBV19 to TRBJ2-1; D is perhaps TRBD1 (5 bases). The CDR3 contains 15 residues. Deletions cut 3 bases from V and 7 bases from J, with 16 bases between. Germline V gene data show CDR1 as LNHDA and CDR2 as SQIVND (reference sequence).